The rows below give T cell receptor beta chains drawn from one sample of a study of blood T cell repertoires in COVID-19. Generated by immunoSEQ multiplex PCR, the TCRdb table keeps only in-frame clones and is missing some. The sample shows fewer than 80,000 clones, 75% to 90% of them seen only once. Sequencing input: peripheral blood. These receptors were collected from a woman in her 50s with active COVID-19. Both conserved end residues are part of each CDR3.

>TRBJ2-5|TRBV7-3
CASSSEGGSQETQYF
>TRBJ2-7|TRBV7-8
CASSLAGGHEQYF
>TRBJ2-2|TRBV19
CASSIDTSGTGELFF
>TRBJ2-5|TRBV5-1
CASEPGQGGQTQYF
>TRBJ1-2|TRBV3-1/TRBV3-2
CASSQDSVINYGYTF
>TRBJ2-7|TRBV5-5
CASSRGQGIDREQYF
>TRBJ1-1|TRBV5-1
CASSLASWGLGTEAFF
>TRBJ2-2|TRBV7-6
CASSLGAPFAGELFF
>TRBJ1-5|TRBV24-1
CATGKGGLGNQPQHF
>TRBJ2-3|TRBV3-1/TRBV3-2
CASSQEEVRQGGIHTDTQYF
>TRBJ1-1|TRBV2
CASSGQGDNTEAFF
>TRBJ2-7|TRBV5-1
CASSLDRYEQYF
>TRBJ2-1|TRBV14
CASSPYGNEQFF
>TRBJ1-1|TRBV5-4
CASRTSAMNTEAFF
>TRBJ2-7|TRBV4-2
CASSPGRGADSYEQYF
>TRBJ1-3|TRBV10-1
CASSQGNSGNTIYF
>TRBJ2-3|TRBV27
CASSLFGFMTDTQYF
>TRBJ2-3|TRBV5-1
CASSSSGRNSDTQYF
>TRBJ2-1|TRBV15
CATSRSRLDNEQFF
>TRBJ1-2|TRBV20-1
CSASNGRGRGNYGYTF
>TRBJ1-1|TRBV4-1
CASSQTWGGTEAFF
>TRBJ1-5|TRBV2
CASSDRGVGQPQHF
>TRBJ1-5|TRBV19
CASRGQKFQPQHF
>TRBJ2-7|TRBV10-2
CASSDYDSSYEQYF
>TRBJ1-1|TRBV5-1
CASSFSTINTEAFF
>TRBJ2-1|TRBV2
CASAAGLARDEQFF
>TRBJ2-3|TRBV10-1
CASSAQGSGTQYF
>TRBJ2-3|TRBV7-6
CASSSLSDTQYF
>TRBJ2-5|TRBV24-1
CATSDSGAGGAETQYF
>TRBJ1-4|TRBV15
CATSRGGTGTNEKLFF
>TRBJ1-2|TRBV12-2
CASRARTGKEDGYTF
>TRBJ1-1|TRBV11-2
CASSLDGSQVNTEAFF
>TRBJ2-3|TRBV28
CASSPTSGSYPDTQYF
>TRBJ2-1|TRBV3-1/TRBV3-2
CASSPSSDYSYNEQFF
>TRBJ1-1|TRBV5-1
CASSSGHQNTEAFF
>TRBJ2-7|TRBV5-5
CASSLRLAGDNYEQYF
>TRBJ2-1|TRBV7-9
CASSSDPQGANEQFF
>TRBJ2-3|TRBV27
CASSWGGTADTQYF
>TRBJ2-7|TRBV6-5
CASSYSGDNSYEQYF
>TRBJ1-1|TRBV11-2
CASSLGLNTEAFF
>TRBJ1-1|TRBV7-9
CASGNQGFTEAFF